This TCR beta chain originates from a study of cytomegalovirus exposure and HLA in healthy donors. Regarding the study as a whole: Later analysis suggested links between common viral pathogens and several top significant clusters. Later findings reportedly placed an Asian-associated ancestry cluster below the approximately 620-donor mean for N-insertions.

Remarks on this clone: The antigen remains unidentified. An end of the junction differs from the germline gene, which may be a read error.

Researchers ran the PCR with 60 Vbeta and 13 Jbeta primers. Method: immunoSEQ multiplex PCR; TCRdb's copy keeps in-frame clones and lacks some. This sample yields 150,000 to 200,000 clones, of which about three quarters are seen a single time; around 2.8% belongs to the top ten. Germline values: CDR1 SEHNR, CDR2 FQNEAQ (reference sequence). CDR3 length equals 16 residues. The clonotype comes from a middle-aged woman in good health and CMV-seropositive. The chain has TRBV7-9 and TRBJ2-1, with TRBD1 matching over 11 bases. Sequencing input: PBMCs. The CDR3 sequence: CSSSSTRDRGFNEQFF. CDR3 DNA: TGTTCCAGCAGCTCCACCCGGGACAGGGGGTTCAATGAGCAGTTCTTC.